The sequence of this T cell receptor beta chain was determined in a study of T cells in Graves' hyperthyroidism and ophthalmopathy. TCR beta CDR3 region amplification was performed from RNA transcripts. HTBI primers were the set used in a first-round RT-PCR of the TCR CDR3. MiXCR, applied by TCRdb to the multiplex PCR reads, yields one record per CDR3 protein. Here the sample spans around 350,000 distinct CDR3 sequences, 19% being singletons. Germline CDR1 and CDR2: SNHLY and FYNNEI. The CDR3 runs 12 residues. V dropped 7 bases and J dropped 2 bases, with 9 bases sitting between them. This clonotype was picked up many times.

Sequencing was performed on blood. The V gene is TRBV2, the J gene TRBJ2-7; D possibly corresponds to TRBD2 (5 bases). The TCR comes from a young woman with Graves' hyperthyroidism. CDR3 nucleotide sequence: TGTGCCAGCACCGGCGGGCCCTACGAGCAGTACTTC. Its protein product is CASTGGPYEQYF.